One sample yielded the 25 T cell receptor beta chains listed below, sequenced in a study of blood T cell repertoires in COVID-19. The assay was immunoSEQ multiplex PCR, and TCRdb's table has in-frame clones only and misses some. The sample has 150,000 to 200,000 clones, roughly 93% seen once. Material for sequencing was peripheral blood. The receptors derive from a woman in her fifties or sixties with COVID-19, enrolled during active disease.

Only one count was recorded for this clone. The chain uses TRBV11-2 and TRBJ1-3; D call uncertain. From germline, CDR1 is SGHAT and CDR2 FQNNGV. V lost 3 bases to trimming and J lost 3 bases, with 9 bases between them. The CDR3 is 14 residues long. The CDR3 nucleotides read TGTGCCAGCAGCTTGAGTACTAGTGGAAACACCATATATTTT. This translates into CASSLSTSGNTIYF.

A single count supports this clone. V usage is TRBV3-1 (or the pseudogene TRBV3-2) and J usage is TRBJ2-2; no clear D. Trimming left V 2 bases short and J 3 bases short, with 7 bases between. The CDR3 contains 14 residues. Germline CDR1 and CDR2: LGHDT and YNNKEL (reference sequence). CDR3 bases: TGTGCCAGCAGCCAAACAGTAGACACCGGGGAGCTGTTTTTT. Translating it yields CASSQTVDTGELFF.

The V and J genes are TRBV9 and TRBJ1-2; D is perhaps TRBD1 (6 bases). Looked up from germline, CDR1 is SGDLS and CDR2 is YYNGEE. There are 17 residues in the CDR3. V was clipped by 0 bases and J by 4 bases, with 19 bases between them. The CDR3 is CASSVVGDLTGTYGYTF. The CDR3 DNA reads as TGTGCCAGCAGCGTAGTAGGCGACCTGACAGGTACCTATGGCTACACCTTC.

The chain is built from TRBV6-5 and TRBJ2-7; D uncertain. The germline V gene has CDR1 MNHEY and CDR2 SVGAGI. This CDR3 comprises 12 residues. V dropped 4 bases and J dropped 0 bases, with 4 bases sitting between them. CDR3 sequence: CASSSSSYEQYF. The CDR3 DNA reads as TGTGCCAGCAGTTCGAGCTCCTACGAGCAGTACTTC.

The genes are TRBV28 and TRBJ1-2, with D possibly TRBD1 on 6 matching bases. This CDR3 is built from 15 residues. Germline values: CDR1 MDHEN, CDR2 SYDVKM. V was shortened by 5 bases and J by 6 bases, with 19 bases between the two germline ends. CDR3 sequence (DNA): TGTGCCAGCAGTCCCCCCAGTGGGGGCGAGGATGGCTACACCTTC. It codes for CASSPPSGGEDGYTF.

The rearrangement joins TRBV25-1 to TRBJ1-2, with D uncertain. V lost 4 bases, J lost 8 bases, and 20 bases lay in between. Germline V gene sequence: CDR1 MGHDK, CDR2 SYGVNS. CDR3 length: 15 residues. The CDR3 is CASSGSAGTPRGYTF. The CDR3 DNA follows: TGTGCCAGCAGTGGGAGTGCGGGCACCCCTCGAGGCTACACCTTC.

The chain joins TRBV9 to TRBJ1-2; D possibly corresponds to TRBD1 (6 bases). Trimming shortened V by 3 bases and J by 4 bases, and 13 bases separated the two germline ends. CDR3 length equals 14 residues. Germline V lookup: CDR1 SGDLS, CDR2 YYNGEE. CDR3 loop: CASSAVTGSYGYTF. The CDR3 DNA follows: TGTGCCAGCAGCGCGGTGACAGGATCCTATGGCTACACCTTC.

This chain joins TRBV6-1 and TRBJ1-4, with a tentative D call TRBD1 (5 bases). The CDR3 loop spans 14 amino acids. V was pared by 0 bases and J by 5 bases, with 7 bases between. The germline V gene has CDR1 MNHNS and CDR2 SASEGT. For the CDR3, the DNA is TGTGCCAGCAGTGAAGCCCGACAGAATGAAAAACTGTTTTTT. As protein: CASSEARQNEKLFF.

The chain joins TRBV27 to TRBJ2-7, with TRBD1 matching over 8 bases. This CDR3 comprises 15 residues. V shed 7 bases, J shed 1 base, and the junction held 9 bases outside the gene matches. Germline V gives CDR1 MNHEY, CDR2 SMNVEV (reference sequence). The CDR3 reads CASMVGRGPSYEQYF. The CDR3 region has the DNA TGTGCCAGCATGGTGGGCAGGGGGCCATCCTACGAGCAGTACTTC.

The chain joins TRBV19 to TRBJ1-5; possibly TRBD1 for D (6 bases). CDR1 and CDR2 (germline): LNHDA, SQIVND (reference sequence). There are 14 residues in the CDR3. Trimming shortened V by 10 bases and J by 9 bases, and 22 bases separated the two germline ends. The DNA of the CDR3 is TGTGCCATCAGCGAAGGGGGACGCCTTAGGCCCCAGCATTTT. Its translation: CAISEGGRLRPQHF.

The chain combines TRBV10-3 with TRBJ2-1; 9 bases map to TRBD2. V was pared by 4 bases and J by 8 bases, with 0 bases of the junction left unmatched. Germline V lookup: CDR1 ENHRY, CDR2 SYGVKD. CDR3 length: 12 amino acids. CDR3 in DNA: TGTGCCATCAGTGGCGGGGGGGATGAGCAGTTCTTC. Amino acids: CAISGGGDEQFF.

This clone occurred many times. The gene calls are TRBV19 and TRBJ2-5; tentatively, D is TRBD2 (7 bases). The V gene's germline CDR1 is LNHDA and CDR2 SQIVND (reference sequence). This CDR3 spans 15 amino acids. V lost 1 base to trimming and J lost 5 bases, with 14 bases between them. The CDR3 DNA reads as TGTGCCAGTAGTATAGCGGGGGGCCCCGGGGAGACCCAGTACTTC. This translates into CASSIAGGPGETQYF. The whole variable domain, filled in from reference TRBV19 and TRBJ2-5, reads DGGITQSPKYLFRKEGQNVTLSCEQNLNHDAMYWYRQDPGQGLRLIYYSQIVNDFQKGDIAEGYSVSREKKESFPLTVTSAQKNPTAFYLCASSIAGGPGETQYFGPGTRLLVL.

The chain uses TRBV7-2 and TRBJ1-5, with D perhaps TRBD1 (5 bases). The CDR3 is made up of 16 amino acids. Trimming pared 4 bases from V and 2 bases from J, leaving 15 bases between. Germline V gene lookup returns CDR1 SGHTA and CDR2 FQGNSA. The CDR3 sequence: CASSSIQGARNQPQHF. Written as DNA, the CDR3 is TGTGCCAGCAGCTCGATCCAGGGCGCTCGCAATCAGCCCCAGCATTTT.

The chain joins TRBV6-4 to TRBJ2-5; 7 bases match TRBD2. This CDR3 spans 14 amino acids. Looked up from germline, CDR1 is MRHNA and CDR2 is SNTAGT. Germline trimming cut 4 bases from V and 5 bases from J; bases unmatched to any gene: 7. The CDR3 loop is CASSGGGERETQYF. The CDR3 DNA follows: TGTGCCAGCAGTGGTGGGGGGGAGAGGGAGACCCAGTACTTC.

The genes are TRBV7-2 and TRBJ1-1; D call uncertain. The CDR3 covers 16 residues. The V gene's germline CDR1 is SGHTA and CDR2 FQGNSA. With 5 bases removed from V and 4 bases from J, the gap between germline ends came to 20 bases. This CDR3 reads CASSISPAGRSTEAFF. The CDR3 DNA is TGTGCCAGCAGCATAAGTCCGGCAGGAAGGTCCACTGAAGCTTTCTTT.

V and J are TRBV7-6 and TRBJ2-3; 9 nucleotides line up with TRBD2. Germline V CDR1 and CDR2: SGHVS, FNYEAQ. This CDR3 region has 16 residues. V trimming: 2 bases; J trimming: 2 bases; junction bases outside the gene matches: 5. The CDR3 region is CASSLFSSGDTDTQYF. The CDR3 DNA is TGTGCCAGCAGCTTATTTTCTAGCGGGGACACAGATACGCAGTATTTT.

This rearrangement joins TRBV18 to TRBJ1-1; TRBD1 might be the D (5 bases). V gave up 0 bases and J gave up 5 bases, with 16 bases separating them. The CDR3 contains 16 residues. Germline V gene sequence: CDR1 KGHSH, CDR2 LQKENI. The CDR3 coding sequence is TGTGCCAGCTCACCACCGTTTTTCCAGGGTGGTACTGAAGCTTTCTTT. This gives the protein CASSPPFFQGGTEAFF. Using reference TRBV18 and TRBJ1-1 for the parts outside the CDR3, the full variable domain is NAGVMQNPRHLVRRRGQEARLRCSPMKGHSHVYWYRQLPEEGLKFMVYLQKENIIDESGMPKERFSAEFPKEGPSILRIQQVVRGDSAAYFCASSPPFFQGGTEAFFGQGTRLTVV.

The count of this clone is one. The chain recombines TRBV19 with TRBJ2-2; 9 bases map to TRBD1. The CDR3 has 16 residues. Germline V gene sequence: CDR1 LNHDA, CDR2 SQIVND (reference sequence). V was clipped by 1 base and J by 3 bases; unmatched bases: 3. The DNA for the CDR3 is TGTGCCAGTAGTATAGCGGGACAGGGCCACACCGGGGAGCTGTTTTTT. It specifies CASSIAGQGHTGELFF. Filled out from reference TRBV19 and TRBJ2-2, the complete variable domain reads DGGITQSPKYLFRKEGQNVTLSCEQNLNHDAMYWYRQDPGQGLRLIYYSQIVNDFQKGDIAEGYSVSREKKESFPLTVTSAQKNPTAFYLCASSIAGQGHTGELFFGEGSRLTVL.

CDR3 coding DNA: TGTGCCAGCAGCTTACTAGGGGAGAACACTGAAGCTTTCTTT. Translated, it gives CASSLLGENTEAFF. This chain connects TRBV7-2 to TRBJ1-1; tentative D call: TRBD1 (5 bases). CDR3 length: 14 amino acids. Germline assignment: CDR1 SGHTA and CDR2 FQGNSA. With 2 bases removed from V and 1 base from J, the gap between germline ends came to 8 bases.

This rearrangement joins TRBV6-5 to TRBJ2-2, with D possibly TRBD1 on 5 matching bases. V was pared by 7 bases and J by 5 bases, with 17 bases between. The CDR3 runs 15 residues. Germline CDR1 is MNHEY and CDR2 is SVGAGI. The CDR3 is CASKRQSPETGELFF. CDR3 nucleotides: TGTGCCAGCAAAAGACAGTCCCCGGAGACCGGGGAGCTGTTTTTT.

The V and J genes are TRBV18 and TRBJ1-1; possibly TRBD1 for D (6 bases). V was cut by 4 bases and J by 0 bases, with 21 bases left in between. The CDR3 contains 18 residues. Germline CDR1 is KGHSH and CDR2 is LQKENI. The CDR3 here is CASSLVQGLQGVNTEAFF. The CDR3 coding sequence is TGTGCCAGCTCACTTGTTCAAGGTTTACAGGGAGTGAACACTGAAGCTTTCTTT.

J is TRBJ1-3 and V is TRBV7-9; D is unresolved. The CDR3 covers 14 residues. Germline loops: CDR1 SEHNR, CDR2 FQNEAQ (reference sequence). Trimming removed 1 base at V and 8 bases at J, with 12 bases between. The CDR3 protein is CASSLERPRDTIYF. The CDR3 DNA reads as TGTGCCAGCAGCTTAGAACGCCCCCGCGACACCATATATTTT.

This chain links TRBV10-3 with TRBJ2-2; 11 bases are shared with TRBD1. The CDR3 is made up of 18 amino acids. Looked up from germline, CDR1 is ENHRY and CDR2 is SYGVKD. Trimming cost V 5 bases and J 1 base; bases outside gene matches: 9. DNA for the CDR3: TGTGCCATCAGTTGGACAGGGGGCCGCCTTCTGAACACCGGGGAGCTGTTTTTT. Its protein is CAISWTGGRLLNTGELFF.

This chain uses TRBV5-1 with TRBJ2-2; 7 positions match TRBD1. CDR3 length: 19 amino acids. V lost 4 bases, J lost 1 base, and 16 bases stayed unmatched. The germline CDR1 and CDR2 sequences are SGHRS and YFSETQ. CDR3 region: CASSPYTGVTTVNTGELFF. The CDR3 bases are TGCGCCAGCAGCCCCTATACAGGGGTAACAACGGTGAACACCGGGGAGCTGTTTTTT.

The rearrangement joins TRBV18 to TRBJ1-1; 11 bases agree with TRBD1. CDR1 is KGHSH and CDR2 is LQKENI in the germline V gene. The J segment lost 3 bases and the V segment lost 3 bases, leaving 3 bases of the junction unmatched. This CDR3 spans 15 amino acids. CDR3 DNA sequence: TGTGCCAGCTCACCCCGGGACAGGGGGGACACTGAAGCTTTCTTT. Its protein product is CASSPRDRGDTEAFF.